This T cell receptor (beta chain) was recovered during a study of blood T cell repertoires in COVID-19. Overall study: Two negative PCRs, clearance, or symptom resolution had been documented for recovered Cohort 3 donors. From T cells, B-cell-depleted T cells, or PBMCs came the material, which was cDNA or gDNA.

Participants had their cohort set by participant-reported clinical history. TCRdb keeps only in-frame clones here, not all; method: immunoSEQ multiplex PCR. The sample carries some 180,000 clones, around 80% recorded once. The clonotype comes from an older woman in a cohort exposed to, infected with or recovered from COVID-19 (not recorded which). Sequences were obtained from PBMCs or T cells enriched from blood (not recorded which).

The CDR3 reads CASSPGLAGAGETQYF. The CDR3 DNA reads as TGTGCCAGCTCCCCTGGACTAGCGGGAGCTGGGGAGACCCAGTACTTC. The chain joins TRBV18 to TRBJ2-5; 13 nucleotides agree with TRBD2. The V segment lost 6 bases and the J segment 5 bases; nucleotides outside the gene matches: 9. This CDR3 comprises 16 residues. Germline CDR1 KGHSH, CDR2 LQKENI.